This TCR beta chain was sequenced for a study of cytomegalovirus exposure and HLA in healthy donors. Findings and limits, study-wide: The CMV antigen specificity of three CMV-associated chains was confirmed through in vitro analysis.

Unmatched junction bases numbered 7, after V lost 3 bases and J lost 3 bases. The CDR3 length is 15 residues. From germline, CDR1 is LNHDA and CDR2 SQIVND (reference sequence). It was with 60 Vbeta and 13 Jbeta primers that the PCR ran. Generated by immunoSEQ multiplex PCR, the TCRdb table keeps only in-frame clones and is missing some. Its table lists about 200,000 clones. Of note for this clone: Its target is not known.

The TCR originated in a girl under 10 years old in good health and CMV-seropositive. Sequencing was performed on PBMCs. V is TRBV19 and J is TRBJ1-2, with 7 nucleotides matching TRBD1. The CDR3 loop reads CASSIPQTGHYGYTF. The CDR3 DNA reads TGTGCCAGTAGTATCCCTCAGACAGGGCACTATGGCTACACCTTC.